These 8 T cell receptor beta chains were all obtained from the same sample, sequenced in a study of CD8 T cells in ankylosing spondylitis. General study findings and limits: Ankylosing spondylitis blood seemed to carry a telltale TCR beta motif made of fewer than 10 highly homologous variants.

These TCRs are of unknown antigen specificity. One entry per CDR3 protein results from TCRdb running MiXCR on the 5' RACE reads. The sample lists about 390,000 distinct CDR3 sequences; around 20% were seen once. The source material was blood, either unsorted or a sorted T cell fraction (not recorded which). Receptors were obtained from a male donor with ankylosing spondylitis.

This clonotype has only a few counts. The chain is built from TRBV5-1 and TRBJ1-1; D gene ambiguous. The CDR3 has 13 amino acids. Germline CDR1 is SGHRS and CDR2 is YFSETQ. V shed 0 bases and J shed 11 bases, with 14 bases lying between them. The DNA for the CDR3 is TGCGCCAGCAGCTTGGATCTGGGTCTGCCGGCTTTCTTT. Encoded protein: CASSLDLGLPAFF.

This chain joins TRBV3-1 and TRBJ2-7; 8 nucleotides match TRBD1. The CDR3 runs 11 residues. Per germline, CDR1 LGHDT and CDR2 YNNKEL (reference sequence). Trimming at V came to 5 bases and at J to 12 bases, leaving 6 bases not matched to a gene. The CDR3 here is CASSLTDRVYF. The CDR3 DNA is TGTGCCAGCAGCTTGACGGACAGGGTGTACTTC.

CDR3 nucleotides: TGTGCCACCCAAGGGGACGTCGGAGATCAGCCCCAGCATTTT. It specifies CATQGDVGDQPQHF. V is TRBV28 and J is TRBJ1-5; D might be TRBD1 (5 bases). Trimming removed 10 bases at V and 5 bases at J, with 18 bases between. This CDR3 region has 14 residues. The germline gives CDR1 MDHEN, CDR2 SYDVKM.

V usage is TRBV12-3 or TRBV12-4 and J usage is TRBJ2-7; D is unresolved. CDR3 length: 14 amino acids. V dropped 6 bases and J dropped 7 bases, with 19 bases sitting between them. The CDR3 coding sequence is TGTGCCAGCAGCCGTACGTCCGAAGCGAGAGAGCAGTACTTC. It yields the protein CASSRTSEAREQYF.

This clonotype was counted a few times. The genes are TRBV21-1 and TRBJ2-4; TRBD1, the D gene given by the table, was not confirmed from the DNA. TRBV21-1 is deemed a pseudogene. CDR3 size: 19 residues. The CDR3, as DNA: TGTGCCAGCAGTCGGAGAGTGAAACGACAGACGAGGGACGGAAACATTCAGTACTTC. This encodes CASSRRVKRQTRDGNIQYF.

Concerning this clonotype itself: The junction departs from germline at one end; a sequencing error may be responsible. This sequence joins TRBV13 and TRBJ2-7; 9 bases are a match to TRBD1. The CDR3 runs 11 residues. CDR1 is PRHDT and CDR2 is FYEKMQ in the germline V gene (reference sequence). This CDR3 reads CASSLRDRESF. As DNA, the CDR3 is TGTGCCAGCAGCCTCCGGGACAGGGAATCCTTC.

The J gene is TRBJ2-1, the V gene TRBV11-2; 7 bases agree with TRBD1. The CDR3 runs to 13 residues. With V trimmed by 5 bases and J by 9 bases, 7 bases remained unmatched. Germline V gives CDR1 SGHAT, CDR2 FQNNGV. This CDR3 is CASSPDRVTEQFF. For the CDR3, the DNA is TGTGCCAGCAGCCCAGACAGGGTTACTGAGCAGTTCTTC. Based on the CDR3 plus reference TRBV11-2 and TRBJ2-1, the full variable domain is EAGVAQSPRYKIIEKRQSVAFWCNPISGHATLYWYQQILGQGPKLLIQFQNNGVVDDSQLPKDRFSAERLKGVDSTLKIQPAKLEDSAVYLCASSPDRVTEQFFGPGTRLTVL.

This clonotype was recorded many times. The rearrangement uses TRBV5-1 and TRBJ2-4; 7 positions agree with TRBD2. V trimming: 0 bases; J trimming: 8 bases; junction bases outside the gene matches: 5. Germline V lookup: CDR1 SGHRS, CDR2 YFSETQ. The CDR3 has 14 residues. The CDR3 region has the DNA TGCGCCAGCAGCTTGGGGAGCGGGATTGACATTCAGTACTTC. It yields the protein CASSLGSGIDIQYF. Based on the CDR3 plus reference TRBV5-1 and TRBJ2-4, the full variable domain is KAGVTQTPRYLIKTRGQQVTLSCSPISGHRSVSWYQQTPGQGLQFLFEYFSETQRNKGNFPGRFSGRQFSNSRSEMNVSTLELGDSALYLCASSLGSGIDIQYFGAGTRLSVL.